One T cell receptor (beta chain) is described in this entry. Its specificity is not known. This record belongs to a study of human versus mouse CDR3 diversity and MHC coevolution. In the study overall: The immunoSEQ assay reportedly detects one in 200,000 T cells.

Study-wide results and caveats: Humans had the largest estimated TCR beta repertoire, 1.5 million to 2 million clonotypes. Most of the three human donors had the lowest clonal inequality.

Sequenced by immunoSEQ multiplex PCR; TCRdb stores in-frame clones only, minus some. The sample shows about 60,000 clones, about 94% of them seen only once. CDR1 and CDR2 (germline): LNHDA, SQIVND (reference sequence). Deletions cut 4 bases from V and 0 bases from J, with 12 bases between. This CDR3 is 16 amino acids long. Naive CD4 T cells, CD45RO-negative and CD62L-positive, were flow-sorted from PBMCs. This receptor was taken from a person aged 55 to 69 in good health. This chain joins TRBV19 and TRBJ1-4, with D maybe TRBD1 (5 bases). Sequencing used naive CD4+ T cells from blood. Subset indicated: CD45RO-negative CD62L-positive naive CD4 T cells. The CDR3 bases are TGTGCCAGTAGTACCAGGGAAACCGCAACTAATGAAAAACTGTTTTTT. This encodes CASSTRETATNEKLFF. The entire variable domain, with the rest obtained from reference TRBV19 and TRBJ1-4, is as follows: DGGITQSPKYLFRKEGQNVTLSCEQNLNHDAMYWYRQDPGQGLRLIYYSQIVNDFQKGDIAEGYSVSREKKESFPLTVTSAQKNPTAFYLCASSTRETATNEKLFFGSGTQLSVL.